This record looks at one TCR beta chain sequence and its context. This entry comes from a study of T cell repertoires in cytomegalovirus infection. Using its own MiXCR run on the reads, TCRdb lists one record per CDR3 protein. The sample has 600,000 to 800,000 distinct CDR3 sequences, less than 25% seen once. The CDR3 runs to 16 residues. Per the germline V gene, CDR1 is LNHDA and CDR2 is SQIVND (reference sequence). Between the trimmed V and J ends, which lost 1 base and 0 bases, there was a span of 12 bases. Sequencing was carried out using CD8+ T cells from PBMCs. This chain connects TRBV19 to TRBJ1-1; D ambiguous. This clonotype originated in a human donor in good health (CMV status not recorded). Some clones in this sample may be carry-over from other donors' samples. The CDR3 DNA sequence: TGTGCCAGTAGTATAGGAAGGGAACAGATGAACACTGAAGCTTTCTTT. It codes for CASSIGREQMNTEAFF.